These 13 T cell receptor beta chains were sequenced from one sample in a study of shared clonotypes between healthy human individuals. Naive CD8 cells lacked CD45RO and underwent positive selection for CCR7, leaving out terminally differentiated effector memory CD45RA+ cells. The method was immunoSEQ multiplex PCR; TCRdb's version includes in-frame clones alone and lacks a portion of them. The profile shows about 590,000 clones, nearly 97% of them singletons. Sequences were obtained from naive CD8+ T cells sorted from blood. These receptors were obtained from a woman in her 30s in good health.

CDR3 nucleotide sequence: TGTGCCAGTAAACCAAGGGGAGAGGGGCATCAGCCCCAGCATTTT. It specifies CASKPRGEGHQPQHF. This chain connects TRBV19 to TRBJ1-5, with D maybe TRBD1 (5 bases). V lost 7 bases and J 5 bases, leaving 18 bases between the germline ends. This CDR3 is built from 15 residues. Germline loops: CDR1 LNHDA, CDR2 SQIVND (reference sequence).

This clone occurred a few times. Distinct nucleotide sequences in the sample also encode this CDR3. The chain employs TRBV30 and TRBJ2-2; no clear D. V lost 5 bases, J lost 5 bases, and 6 bases lay in between. This CDR3 has 11 residues. Germline values: CDR1 GTSNPN, CDR2 SVGIG (reference sequence). The CDR3 sequence is CAWSGTGELFF. CDR3 in DNA: TGTGCCTGGTCCGGGACCGGGGAGCTGTTTTTT.

The chain uses TRBV28 and TRBJ2-7; D call uncertain. CDR1 is MDHEN, CDR2 SYDVKM, per germline. With 2 bases removed from V and 4 bases from J, the gap between germline ends came to 6 bases. The CDR3 extends over 12 amino acids. CDR3: CASSLLLYEQYF. Written as DNA, the CDR3 is TGTGCCAGCAGTTTACTCTTGTACGAGCAGTACTTC. Looking up the rest from reference TRBV28 and TRBJ2-7 gives the full variable domain: DVKVTQSSRYLVKRTGEKVFLECVQDMDHENMFWYRQDPGLGLRLIYFSYDVKMKEKGDIPEGYSVSREKKERFSLILESASTNQTSMYLCASSLLLYEQYFGPGTRLTVT.

The CDR3 DNA reads as TGCAGCGGTCAGGGGGCGGACGAGCAGTACTTC. This encodes CSGQGADEQYF. The V and J genes are TRBV29-1 and TRBJ2-7; 8 positions match TRBD1. Per germline, CDR1 SQVTM and CDR2 ANQGSEA. The CDR3 runs 11 residues. Losses at the gene ends were 7 bases for V and 5 bases for J; bases not matched to a gene: 4.

The chain links TRBV7-2 to TRBJ2-5; D not certain. The V gene lost 4 bases and the J gene lost 5 bases, with 8 bases spanning the gap. Looked up from germline, CDR1 is SGHTA and CDR2 is FQGNSA. The CDR3 is 12 amino acids. The CDR3 sequence is CASSSRVETQYF. The CDR3 DNA is TGTGCCAGCAGCTCCCGTGTCGAGACCCAGTACTTC.

This chain links TRBV19 with TRBJ2-7; TRBD1 agrees at 9 bases. There are 16 residues in the CDR3. Germline trimming cut 5 bases from V and 1 base from J; bases unmatched to any gene: 9. The germline V gene has CDR1 LNHDA and CDR2 SQIVND (reference sequence). This chain's CDR3 is CASSPTPGQGSYEQYF. The DNA for the CDR3 is TGTGCCAGTAGTCCGACACCGGGACAGGGTTCCTACGAGCAGTACTTC.

The chain recombines TRBV19 with TRBJ1-5; 7 bases align to TRBD1. CDR3 size: 16 residues. Trimming took 8 bases from V and 1 from J; bases not matched to a gene: 11. Per the germline V gene, CDR1 is LNHDA and CDR2 is SQIVND (reference sequence). The CDR3 DNA is TGTGCCAGTGGGTCGGAGGGGGCAGTCAGCAATCAGCCCCAGCATTTT. This translates into CASGSEGAVSNQPQHF.

The chain uses TRBV11-3 and TRBJ2-7; 9 positions agree with TRBD2. From germline, CDR1 is SGHNT and CDR2 YENEEA. The CDR3 sequence is 16 residues long. J was trimmed by 3 bases and V by 1 base; bases with no gene match: 7. For the CDR3, the DNA is TGTGCCAGCAGCTTAGGAGGCGGGAGGGCCGACTACGAGCAGTACTTC. Protein sequence: CASSLGGGRADYEQYF.

The CDR3 DNA is TGTGCCAGCAGTTTCGTCGCTCTAGCCAAAAACATTCAGTACTTC. As protein: CASSFVALAKNIQYF. The J gene is TRBJ2-4, the V gene TRBV27, with no clear D. The CDR3 is 15 amino acids. CDR1 is MNHEY, CDR2 SMNVEV, per germline (reference sequence). Trimming removed 3 bases from V and 0 bases from J, with 9 bases in between.

This clone came up once. This rearrangement joins TRBV4-2 to TRBJ2-1; 7 bases are shared with TRBD2. The CDR3 contains 16 residues. V shed 0 bases, J shed 4 bases, and the junction held 6 bases outside the gene matches. CDR1 is LGHNA, CDR2 YNFKEQ, per germline. CDR3 residues: CASSQEAGRKYNEQFF. The CDR3 DNA reads TGTGCCAGCAGCCAAGAAGCCGGGAGGAAATACAATGAGCAGTTCTTC.

This clone occurred once. V and J are TRBV4-1 and TRBJ1-4; D is ambiguous. Germline CDR1 is MGHRA and CDR2 is YSYEKL. The CDR3 is made up of 14 amino acids. The ends were cut back, 4 bases at V and 8 bases at J, with 14 bases in the middle. In DNA form, the CDR3 reads TGCGCCAGCAGCCCACTGACCATAGGCGAAAAACTGTTTTTT. As protein: CASSPLTIGEKLFF.

This chain connects TRBV27 to TRBJ1-1, with D unclear. From germline, CDR1 is MNHEY and CDR2 SMNVEV (reference sequence). V lost 1 base and J lost 0, with 9 bases in between. This CDR3 comprises 15 residues. For the CDR3, the DNA is TGTGCCAGCAGTTTATTAGGACCCTTGAACACTGAAGCTTTCTTT. This codes for CASSLLGPLNTEAFF.

The chain employs TRBV7-9 and TRBJ1-4; 12 positions agree with TRBD1. The CDR3 is 19 residues long. Germline CDR1 is SEHNR and CDR2 is FQNEAQ (reference sequence). Trimming cost V 4 bases and J 6 bases; bases outside gene matches: 15. The CDR3 nucleotides are TGTGCCAGCAGCTCCTCCGATCCGGGACAGGGGGCGGCGGATGAAAAACTGTTTTTT. This translates into CASSSSDPGQGAADEKLFF.